A selection of T cell receptor beta chains follows, all from one sample in a study of blood T cell repertoires in COVID-19. Clones were read by immunoSEQ multiplex PCR, and TCRdb kept only the in-frame ones, dropping some. Seen here are some 64,000 clones, under 80% observed once, and the top ten hold around half. Material: PBMCs or T cells enriched from blood (not recorded which). The source is a woman between 55 and 75 years old who had been exposed to COVID-19. CDR3s include the opening cysteine and the closing phenylalanine or tryptophan. The D gene is left open where the match is weak. Not all rows give a size; the values are once, few, many and, for expanded clones, a class.

NA,NA,TRBV7-2,TRBJ1-2,TGTGCCAGCAGCTCGGACTCTTTGGGGTATGGCTACACCTTC,CASSSDSLGYGYTF
NA,NA,TRBV12-5,TRBJ2-1,TGTGCTAGTGGTACAGGACAGCCTCCCTACAATGAGCAGTTCTTC,CASGTGQPPYNEQFF
TRBD2,NA,TRBV3-1/TRBV3-2,TRBJ2-1,TGTGCCAGCAGCCAGACTAGCGGGAAACTCGGGAATGAGCAGTTCTTC,CASSQTSGKLGNEQFF
NA,NA,TRBV3-1/TRBV3-2,TRBJ2-5,TGTGCCAGCAGCCAAGATAAAAGGGGTGGGGAGACCCAGTACTTC,CASSQDKRGGETQYF
TRBD1,NA,TRBV6-5,TRBJ2-1,TGTGCCAGCAGTTATGCTACAGGGGGTTTTGAGCAGTTCTTC,CASSYATGGFEQFF
TRBD2,NA,TRBV2,TRBJ2-7,TGTGCCACGGGACTAGACTACGAGCAGTACTTC,CATGLDYEQYF
NA,NA,TRBV15,TRBJ2-5,TGTGCCACCGGTAAGGGAGCGGATCAAGAGACCCAGTACTTC,CATGKGADQETQYF
TRBD2,NA,TRBV14,TRBJ2-1,TGTGCCAGCAGCCAAGCAGGGACTAGATCTGAGCAGTTCTTC,CASSQAGTRSEQFF
TRBD1,NA,TRBV5-1,TRBJ2-1,TGCGCCAGCAGCGGGAAACTGACAGGGGGATTATACAATGAGCAGTTCTTC,CASSGKLTGGLYNEQFF
TRBD2,few,TRBV3-1/TRBV3-2,TRBJ2-1,TGTGCCAGCACGCCAACTAGCGGGGGGAGGAGTGAGCAGTTCTTC,CASTPTSGGRSEQFF
TRBD1,NA,TRBV7-2,TRBJ1-5,TGTGCCAGCAGCTCAGGACAGGGGCCGCCCCAGCATTTT,CASSSGQGPPQHF
NA,NA,TRBV21-1,TRBJ2-1,TGTGCCAGCTCGGGGGGCCGATACAATGAGCAGTTCTTC,CASSGGRYNEQFF
NA,NA,TRBV2,TRBJ1-3,TGTGCCACCGGCAGGGGCTCTGGAAACACCATATATTTT,CATGRGSGNTIYF
NA,NA,TRBV7-9,TRBJ2-2,TGTGCCAGCAGCCCCTCGTCCGGGGAGCTGTTTTTT,CASSPSSGELFF
NA,NA,TRBV18,TRBJ1-1,TGTGCCAGCTCACCATCGGTGGACACTGAAGCTTTCTTT,CASSPSVDTEAFF
TRBD1,many,TRBV30,TRBJ2-7,TGTGCCGTGATCCGCGGACAGGGCTACGAGCAGTACTTC,CAVIRGQGYEQYF
TRBD1,few,TRBV7-3,TRBJ2-7,TGTGCCAGCAGCCCAACAGGGGGACCTTCCGAGCAGTACTTC,CASSPTGGPSEQYF
TRBD1,NA,TRBV9,TRBJ2-7,TGTGCCAGCAGCGTAGGGGACAGGGGCTACGAGCAGTACTTC,CASSVGDRGYEQYF
NA,NA,TRBV21-1,TRBJ2-1,TGTGCCAGCAGCAAAGAGGTAGCTCCCTCCTACAATGAGCAGTTCTTC,CASSKEVAPSYNEQFF
NA,once,TRBV11-1,TRBJ1-4,TGTGCCAGCAGCTTAACGGGGTGGCATGAAAAACTGTTTTTT,CASSLTGWHEKLFF
TRBD2,NA,TRBV27,TRBJ2-1,TGTGCCGGGAGGACTAGTCACGACGAAGGGTACAATGAGCAGTTCTTC,CAGRTSHDEGYNEQFF
NA,NA,TRBV19,TRBJ2-7,TGTGCCAGTAGTATTAGGGGATCCGACGGGTACGAGCAGTACTTC,CASSIRGSDGYEQYF
NA,once,TRBV4-1,TRBJ1-4,TGCGCCAGCAGCCAAGGGCCCCGTGGTGCAACTAATGAAAAACTGTTTTTT,CASSQGPRGATNEKLFF
TRBD1,NA,TRBV7-9,TRBJ1-3,TGTGCCAGCAGCTTAGGGACAGGGGGCTCTGGAAACACCATATATTTT,CASSLGTGGSGNTIYF
NA,NA,TRBV11-2,TRBJ2-5,TGTGCCAGCAGCTTACGACTTGGCGTGGAGACCCAGTACTTC,CASSLRLGVETQYF
NA,few,TRBV30,TRBJ1-3,TGTGCCTGGAGTGTAAAAGTCGGCACCATATATTTT,CAWSVKVGTIYF
TRBD2,NA,TRBV19,TRBJ2-1,TGTGCCAGTAGTATAGCGGGACTAGCGGATAGCTCCTACAATGAGCAGTTCTTC,CASSIAGLADSSYNEQFF
NA,NA,TRBV7-8,TRBJ1-6,TGTGCCAGCAGCTTATGGGACACCAATTCACCCCTCCACTTT,CASSLWDTNSPLHF
NA,NA,TRBV11-3,TRBJ2-3,TGTGCCAGCAGCCCCGGCGGTAGCGGCGCCACAGATACGCAGTATTTT,CASSPGGSGATDTQYF